These 28 T cell receptor beta chains were all obtained from the same sample, sequenced in a study of T cell changes during pregnancy in multiple sclerosis. Some clones are missing from TCRdb's copy, which holds only in-frame ones; the method was immunoSEQ multiplex PCR. This sample carries more than 95,000 clones, about 91% of them seen once, and the ten largest clones take about 0.88%. This material consisted of peripheral blood, taken after pregnancy. The source of these receptors is a female donor with multiple sclerosis, enrolled in a pregnancy study.

This chain connects TRBV10-1 to TRBJ2-3, with 11 bases aligning to TRBD2. With V trimmed by 0 bases and J by 4 bases, 3 bases remained unmatched. Germline lookup yields CDR1 WNHNN and CDR2 SYGVQD (reference sequence). The CDR3 contains 16 residues. Here the CDR3 DNA reads TGCGCCAGCAGTGAGTCGCTAGCGGGAGGTTCAGATACGCAGTATTTT. Its translation: CASSESLAGGSDTQYF.

This chain joins TRBV7-9 and TRBJ2-2; 9 bases agree with TRBD2. V trimming: 0 bases; J trimming: 0 bases; junction bases outside the gene matches: 5. Germline CDR1 is SEHNR and CDR2 is FQNEAQ (reference sequence). The CDR3 loop spans 18 amino acids. The CDR3 DNA is TGTGCCAGCAGCTTAGCGAGCGGGAGGTACGCGAACACCGGGGAGCTGTTTTTT. Amino acids: CASSLASGRYANTGELFF.

The chain recombines TRBV7-2 with TRBJ1-2; D is possibly TRBD1 (6 bases). From germline, CDR1 is SGHTA and CDR2 FQGNSA. This CDR3 is 15 amino acids long. Trimming stripped 5 bases from V and 1 base from J, with 14 bases between. CDR3 bases: TGTGCCAGCAGCCCCGGACAGCTAGTTAACTATGGCTACACCTTC. Translation: CASSPGQLVNYGYTF. Based on the CDR3 plus reference TRBV7-2 and TRBJ1-2, the full variable domain is GAGVSQSPSNKVTEKGKDVELRCDPISGHTALYWYRQSLGQGLEFLIYFQGNSAPDKSGLPSDRFSAERTGGSVSTLTIQRTQQEDSAVYLCASSPGQLVNYGYTFGSGTRLTVV.

This chain connects TRBV6-4 to TRBJ1-4, with a weak D call TRBD1 (5 bases). This CDR3 comprises 14 residues. Germline CDR1 reads MRHNA; CDR2 reads SNTAGT. V lost 3 bases to trimming and J lost 7 bases, with 12 bases between them. CDR3 protein: CASSEGGGGEKLFF. The DNA of the CDR3 is TGTGCCAGCAGTGAGGGGGGAGGAGGTGAAAAACTGTTTTTT.

The CDR3 DNA reads as TGTGCCAGCAGTGACTTTGCGGGAGGCCTGAACACCGGGGAGCTGTTTTTT. This sequence encodes CASSDFAGGLNTGELFF. The V and J genes are TRBV7-2 and TRBJ2-2; 8 bases line up with TRBD2. CDR3 length: 17 amino acids. Per germline, CDR1 SGHTA and CDR2 FQGNSA. The junction had 10 bases not matched to a gene; V was cut back by 6 bases and J by 1 base. Variable domain in full (rest from reference TRBV7-2 and TRBJ2-2): GAGVSQSPSNKVTEKGKDVELRCDPISGHTALYWYRQSLGQGLEFLIYFQGNSAPDKSGLPSDRFSAERTGGSVSTLTIQRTQQEDSAVYLCASSDFAGGLNTGELFFGEGSRLTVL.

V usage is TRBV2 and J usage is TRBJ1-4, with D maybe TRBD1 (5 bases). V was pared by 2 bases and J by 16 bases, with 26 bases between. The CDR3 spans 16 residues. In germline, CDR1 is SNHLY, CDR2 FYNNEI. The CDR3 protein is CASSESGTGRTSQPFF. The CDR3 nucleotides read TGTGCCAGCAGTGAATCCGGTACAGGACGGACGTCACAGCCGTTTTTT.

This chain connects TRBV6-1 to TRBJ1-5; TRBD1 matches 7 bases. Germline V gene lookup returns CDR1 MNHNS and CDR2 SASEGT. The CDR3 is 14 amino acids. Trimming took 6 bases from V and 2 from J; bases not matched to a gene: 4. DNA of the CDR3: TGTGCCAGCAGCACAGGGGTACGCAATCAGCCCCAGCATTTT. It specifies CASSTGVRNQPQHF.

This chain connects TRBV29-1 to TRBJ2-5, with 12 bases lining up with TRBD2. Germline-derived CDR1 and CDR2 are SQVTM and ANQGSEA. The CDR3 has 12 residues. The CDR3 region has the DNA TGCAGTGGACTAGCGGGAACGGAGACCCAGTACTTC. Amino acid sequence: CSGLAGTETQYF.

V is TRBV5-4 and J is TRBJ1-5, with 7 bases that match TRBD1. Germline assignment: CDR1 SGHNT and CDR2 YYREEE (reference sequence). The V segment lost 1 base and the J segment 8 bases; nucleotides outside the gene matches: 12. The CDR3 sequence is 16 residues long. The CDR3 spells CASSLTTGQGLEPQHF. For the CDR3, the DNA is TGTGCCAGCAGCTTGACGACAGGGCAAGGCCTGGAGCCCCAGCATTTT.

The J gene is TRBJ2-2, the V gene TRBV25-1; the match to TRBD1 covers 12 bases. J gave up 4 bases and V 8 bases, and 5 bases lay outside the gene matches. Germline values: CDR1 MGHDK, CDR2 SYGVNS. The CDR3 is 15 amino acids. This CDR3 is CASGDRGLGTGELFF. CDR3 DNA sequence: TGTGCCAGCGGGGACAGGGGGCTTGGCACCGGGGAGCTGTTTTTT.

The chain links TRBV10-3 to TRBJ1-5, with D unclear. The V end was cut by 3 bases, the J end by 1 base, with 13 bases between. Germline V gives CDR1 ENHRY, CDR2 SYGVKD. The CDR3 is 16 amino acids. CDR3 coding DNA: TGTGCCATCAGTGAAGGGAGAGGTGAAAGCAATCAGCCCCAGCATTTT. Translating it yields CAISEGRGESNQPQHF.

The rearrangement links TRBV27 to TRBJ2-6; no firm D call. V was pared by 8 bases and J by 4 bases, with 15 bases between. Per the germline V gene, CDR1 is MNHEY and CDR2 is SMNVEV (reference sequence). The CDR3 length is 15 residues. CDR3 sequence (DNA): TGTGCCAGCCTCGGTACGTCGTCCGGGGCCAACGTCCTGACTTTC. Its translation: CASLGTSSGANVLTF.

This chain uses TRBV28 with TRBJ2-7, with D possibly matching TRBD1 (6 bases). Germline-derived CDR1 and CDR2 are MDHEN and SYDVKM. The CDR3 is 15 amino acids. With 7 bases removed from V and 2 bases from J, the gap between germline ends came to 18 bases. The CDR3, as DNA: TGTGCCAGCATATTCCGCACAGGGATTCCCTACGAGCAGTACTTC. This encodes CASIFRTGIPYEQYF.

This sequence joins TRBV18 and TRBJ2-2, with 7 bases fitting TRBD1. CDR1 is KGHSH and CDR2 is LQKENI in the germline V gene. V lost 3 bases and J lost 4; bases outside the gene matches: 5. This CDR3 is 15 amino acids long. CDR3 sequence reads: CASSPRQGITGELFF. The DNA for the CDR3 is TGTGCCAGCTCACCTCGACAGGGTATCACCGGGGAGCTGTTTTTT.

The chain is built from TRBV5-4 and TRBJ1-2; 7 bases fit TRBD1. The CDR3 consists of 13 residues. The J segment lost 8 bases and the V segment lost 5 bases, leaving 9 bases of the junction unmatched. Germline-derived CDR1 and CDR2 are SGHNT and YYREEE (reference sequence). The DNA for the CDR3 is TGTGCCAGCAGGCCAAACAGGGGAGGCGGCTACACCTTC. Translation: CASRPNRGGGYTF.

This chain links TRBV6-5 with TRBJ1-6; 9 bases match TRBD1. V dropped 6 bases and J dropped 10; count of bases not matched to a gene: 7. CDR1 and CDR2 from the germline V gene are MNHEY and SVGAGI. CDR3 length: 14 residues. The CDR3 is CASSSGTGQSPLHF. The DNA for the CDR3 is TGTGCCAGCAGCTCCGGGACAGGGCAATCACCCCTCCACTTT.

The sample holds one count of this clone. The rearrangement links TRBV6-1 to TRBJ2-3, with TRBD2 identical over 9 bases. This CDR3 is built from 15 residues. V was clipped by 0 bases and J by 5 bases; unmatched bases: 3. Germline V CDR1 and CDR2: MNHNS, SASEGT. CDR3 nucleotides: TGTGCCAGCAGTGAAGCATTAGCGGGGGTAGATACGCAGTATTTT. It specifies CASSEALAGVDTQYF.

In this sample, this clone turned up once. The V call is TRBV18, the J call TRBJ1-2; D may be TRBD1 (5 bases). Germline V gene sequence: CDR1 KGHSH, CDR2 LQKENI. The CDR3 runs 20 residues. V lost 3 bases and J 4 bases, leaving 30 bases between the germline ends. The CDR3 sequence: CASSPPSGPGVYSQFYGYTF. CDR3 DNA sequence: TGTGCCAGCTCACCGCCTTCAGGGCCGGGGGTCTATTCCCAATTCTATGGCTACACCTTC.

This clone was seen once. V gene TRBV5-5 combines with J gene TRBJ2-2, with D maybe TRBD2 (5 bases). CDR1 and CDR2 (germline): SGHKS, YYEKEE (reference sequence). The CDR3 length is 14 residues. V lost 5 bases to trimming and J lost 6 bases, with 14 bases between them. CDR3: CASSQTKGPGELFF. CDR3 in DNA: TGTGCCAGCAGTCAGACTAAAGGCCCCGGGGAGCTGTTTTTT. The whole variable domain, filled in from reference TRBV5-5 and TRBJ2-2, reads DAGVTQSPTHLIKTRGQQVTLRCSPISGHKSVSWYQQVLGQGPQFIFQYYEKEERGRGNFPDRFSARQFPNYSSELNVNALLLGDSALYLCASSQTKGPGELFFGEGSRLTVL.

V gene TRBV2 combines with J gene TRBJ1-1, with TRBD1 as a possible D gene (6 bases). V was shortened by 8 bases and J by 3 bases, with 28 bases between the two germline ends. This CDR3 has 18 residues. Germline CDR1 and CDR2: SNHLY and FYNNEI. CDR3: CASLGRGRYRDMDTEAFF. The CDR3, as DNA: TGTGCCAGCTTGGGCAGGGGAAGGTATAGGGATATGGACACTGAAGCTTTCTTT.

CDR3 amino acids: CASSFDSGRAQFF. The CDR3 bases are TGTGCCAGCAGCTTTGATAGCGGGAGGGCACAGTTCTTC. The gene calls are TRBV5-4 and TRBJ2-1, with TRBD2 identical over 11 bases. Germline CDR1 is SGHNT and CDR2 is YYREEE (reference sequence). CDR3 length: 13 amino acids. The V gene end was trimmed by 2 bases and the J gene end by 13 bases; junction bases not matched to a gene: 5.

The chain is built from TRBV20-1 and TRBJ1-2; no clear D. Looked up from germline, CDR1 is DFQATT and CDR2 is SNEGSKA (reference sequence). Trimming stripped 0 bases from V and 12 bases from J, with 8 bases between. The CDR3 is made up of 10 amino acids. This CDR3 reads CSAREFSNTF. The CDR3 DNA reads TGCAGTGCTAGAGAATTCTCTAACACCTTC.

The CDR3 sequence: CASSLVRFPSAGELFF. The CDR3 coding sequence is TGTGCCAGCAGTTTAGTCCGGTTCCCTAGCGCCGGGGAGCTGTTTTTT. The chain uses TRBV27 and TRBJ2-2; D is possibly TRBD2 (6 bases). Trimming cost V 2 bases and J 6 bases, with 16 bases left between them. Germline V gives CDR1 MNHEY, CDR2 SMNVEV (reference sequence). The CDR3 is 16 residues long.

The gene calls are TRBV11-3 and TRBJ2-1; 14 bases are shared with TRBD2. The V and J ends lost 4 bases and 4 bases, in that order; junction bases with no gene match: 3. The CDR3 runs 16 residues. CDR1 is SGHNT and CDR2 is YENEEA in the germline V gene. As DNA, the CDR3 is TGTGCCAGCAGCTCCGGACTAGCGGGGGGTTACAATGAGCAGTTCTTC. This gives the protein CASSSGLAGGYNEQFF.

V is TRBV7-3 and J is TRBJ2-1, with D maybe TRBD2 (7 bases). Per germline, CDR1 SGHTA and CDR2 FQGTGA. Trimming took 8 bases from V and 10 from J, leaving 12 bases between them. There are 11 residues in the CDR3. CDR3 loop: CASSRGGEQFF. The CDR3 coding sequence is TGTGCCAGCTCAAGGGGGGGGGAGCAGTTCTTC.

The chain has TRBV11-2 and TRBJ2-5; D might be TRBD1 (6 bases). The germline V gene encodes CDR1 SGHAT and CDR2 FQNNGV. CDR3 length: 15 residues. V lost 5 bases and J lost 5, with 18 bases in between. CDR3 protein: CASSAAAQGSETQYF. The CDR3 DNA reads as TGTGCCAGCAGCGCAGCAGCCCAGGGGAGCGAGACCCAGTACTTC.

V usage is TRBV19 and J usage is TRBJ1-1, with D maybe TRBD1 (5 bases). With 0 bases removed from V and 3 bases from J, the gap between germline ends came to 11 bases. This CDR3 is built from 15 residues. The germline V gene has CDR1 LNHDA and CDR2 SQIVND (reference sequence). This chain's CDR3 is CASSIDWVGDTEAFF. The CDR3 DNA sequence: TGTGCCAGTAGTATAGACTGGGTAGGGGACACTGAAGCTTTCTTT.

The V gene is TRBV6-1, the J gene TRBJ2-7, with D possibly being TRBD1 (6 bases). Deletions cut 3 bases from V and 6 bases from J, with 6 bases between. This CDR3 has 11 residues. The V gene's germline CDR1 is MNHNS and CDR2 SASEGT. DNA of the CDR3: TGTGCCAGCAGTGACAGGGGCGAGCAGTACTTC. Translating it yields CASSDRGEQYF.